One sample yielded the 14 T cell receptor beta chains listed below, sequenced in a study of T-cell memory formation after mild COVID-19. TCRdb reprocessed the 5' RACE reads with MiXCR, giving one entry per CDR3 protein. Of about 130,000 distinct CDR3 sequences listed, around 25% are singletons. Sequencing was done on a sample of PBMCs or a T cell subset sorted from them (not recorded which). The receptors come from an adult woman who had mild COVID-19 (a few samples of this study predate the infection). Cell type and time point are not known.

This clonotype was observed a handful of times. Here the CDR3 reads CASRLGGSYEQYF. The CDR3, as DNA: TGTGCCAGCAGACTGGGGGGGTCCTACGAGCAGTACTTC. V usage is TRBV27 and J usage is TRBJ2-7; TRBD2 matches 7 bases. Per the germline V gene, CDR1 is MNHEY and CDR2 is SMNVEV (reference sequence). J gave up 1 base and V 6 bases, and 3 bases lay outside the gene matches. The CDR3 length is 13 residues.

This chain links TRBV12-3 or TRBV12-4 with TRBJ1-5, with D maybe TRBD1 (5 bases). The CDR3 has 13 residues. The V gene lost 5 bases and the J gene lost 2 bases, with 7 bases spanning the gap. CDR3: CASSPGGNQPQHF. The CDR3 DNA reads TGTGCCAGCAGTCCGGGGGGCAATCAGCCCCAGCATTTT.

In its sample, this clonotype was seen a few times. The chain employs TRBV24-1 and TRBJ2-1; D is uncertain. This CDR3 has 12 residues. The V end was cut by 5 bases, the J end by 7 bases, with 8 bases between. Germline loops: CDR1 KGHDR, CDR2 SFDVKD. The CDR3 loop is CATSVGQNEQFF. The CDR3 DNA sequence: TGTGCCACCAGTGTTGGGCAGAATGAGCAGTTCTTC.

CDR3 sequence: CASGGLDTDTQYF. CDR3 in DNA: TGCGCCAGCGGAGGACTTGACACAGATACGCAGTATTTT. The rearrangement links TRBV4-1 to TRBJ2-3; D is perhaps TRBD2 (5 bases). The germline V gene encodes CDR1 MGHRA and CDR2 YSYEKL. This CDR3 has 13 residues. The germline V and J ends were trimmed by 8 bases and 2 bases, with 11 bases remaining between them.

This clonotype was picked up a small number of times. V gene TRBV7-9 combines with J gene TRBJ2-7; possibly TRBD1 for D (5 bases). The CDR3 extends over 16 amino acids. V shed 6 bases and J shed 3 bases, with 21 bases lying between them. Germline assignment: CDR1 SEHNR and CDR2 FQNEAQ (reference sequence). For the CDR3, the DNA is TGTGCCAGCAGTAATAGCCCGACAGTCTCGGACTACGAGCAGTACTTC. Translation: CASSNSPTVSDYEQYF.

The CDR3 spells CASSLHRSTYEQYF. The CDR3 coding sequence is TGTGCCAGCAGCTTACACAGGTCGACCTACGAGCAGTACTTC. The chain is built from TRBV7-6 and TRBJ2-7, with a possible D match to TRBD1 (5 bases). V gave up 2 bases and J gave up 2 bases, with 10 bases separating them. The CDR3 has 14 amino acids. Germline assignment: CDR1 SGHVS and CDR2 FNYEAQ.

The gene calls are TRBV19 and TRBJ1-5; D not resolved. The CDR3 extends over 15 amino acids. Trimming removed 5 bases from V and 0 bases from J, with 11 bases in between. Germline V lookup: CDR1 LNHDA, CDR2 SQIVND (reference sequence). CDR3 sequence (DNA): TGTGCCAGTAGTGAGGTGGATATTAGCAATCAGCCCCAGCATTTT. Amino acids: CASSEVDISNQPQHF.

The table lists this clonotype with a few counts. The chain is built from TRBV14 and TRBJ2-7; TRBD2 might be the D (6 bases). The V end lost 3 bases, the J end lost 2 bases, and 11 bases lay between the germline ends. Germline V CDR1 and CDR2: SGHDN, FVKESK. This CDR3 region has 14 residues. CDR3 in amino acids: CASSHGAGTYEQYF. Here the CDR3 DNA reads TGTGCCAGCAGCCACGGGGCGGGGACCTACGAGCAGTACTTC.

This clonotype was seen ten or more times. This chain uses TRBV5-1 with TRBJ2-4; possible D gene TRBD2, 5 bases. Trimming shortened V by 4 bases and J by 0 bases, and 20 bases separated the two germline ends. Germline V gene data show CDR1 as SGHRS and CDR2 as YFSETQ. The CDR3 covers 18 residues. The CDR3 loop is CASSPSDGVPLAKNIQYF. CDR3 DNA: TGCGCCAGCAGCCCCTCGGACGGGGTCCCCCTAGCCAAAAACATTCAGTACTTC. Combining the CDR3 with reference TRBV5-1 and TRBJ2-4 gives the whole variable domain KAGVTQTPRYLIKTRGQQVTLSCSPISGHRSVSWYQQTPGQGLQFLFEYFSETQRNKGNFPGRFSGRQFSNSRSEMNVSTLELGDSALYLCASSPSDGVPLAKNIQYFGAGTRLSVL.

A few counts support this clonotype. The rearrangement links TRBV7-8 to TRBJ1-1; TRBD1 is a possible D gene (5 bases). Germline V CDR1 and CDR2: SGHVS, FQNEAQ. Deletions cut 5 bases from V and 3 bases from J, with 16 bases between. This CDR3 contains 15 residues. The CDR3 bases are TGTGCCAGCAGCCCGGAACCTGGGGCGGACACTGAAGCTTTCTTT. Translated: CASSPEPGADTEAFF. The whole variable domain, remainder taken from reference TRBV7-8 and TRBJ1-1, is GAGVSQSPRYKVAKRGQDVALRCDPISGHVSLFWYQQALGQGPEFLTYFQNEAQLDKSGLPSDRFFAERPEGSVSTLKIQRTQQEDSAVYLCASSPEPGADTEAFFGQGTRLTVV.

The table lists this clonotype with a few counts. This rearrangement joins TRBV7-9 to TRBJ1-4; 7 nucleotides align to TRBD1. This CDR3 has 14 amino acids. V lost 5 bases to trimming and J lost 3 bases; unmatched junction nucleotides: 3. Germline V CDR1 and CDR2: SEHNR, FQNEAQ (reference sequence). The CDR3 coding sequence is TGTGCCAGCAGCAAGACAGGGTCTAATGAAAAACTGTTTTTT. Translated: CASSKTGSNEKLFF.

The V and J genes are TRBV5-1 and TRBJ1-6; D might be TRBD1 (5 bases). Per germline, CDR1 SGHRS and CDR2 YFSETQ. The CDR3 loop spans 18 amino acids. Trimming shortened V by 0 bases and J by 0 bases, and 13 bases separated the two germline ends. The CDR3 sequence is CASSLGGAISSYNSPLHF. CDR3 bases: TGCGCCAGCAGCTTGGGGGGCGCTATCAGCTCCTATAATTCACCCCTCCACTTT.

CDR3 coding DNA: TGTGCCAGCAGCCCTGGACTAGCGGGAGAGCTCACAGATACGCAGTATTTT. Protein: CASSPGLAGELTDTQYF. The J gene is TRBJ2-3, the V gene TRBV3-1, with 13 bases aligning to TRBD2. The germline V gene has CDR1 LGHDT and CDR2 YNNKEL (reference sequence). The trim removed 4 bases at V and 2 bases at J, leaving 6 bases unmatched. The CDR3 totals 17 residues.

V is TRBV5-4 and J is TRBJ2-2; a weak D match, TRBD2 (6 bases). V was cut by 2 bases and J by 6 bases, with 14 bases left in between. Germline assignment: CDR1 SGHNT and CDR2 YYREEE (reference sequence). CDR3 size: 15 residues. The CDR3 region is CASSFAAGPSGELFF. The CDR3 DNA sequence: TGTGCCAGCAGCTTTGCGGCGGGGCCATCCGGGGAGCTGTTTTTT.